Listed here is a single TCR beta chain. The antigen remains unidentified. These data come from a study of blood T cells in healthy people across ages. Study at large: About one barcoded TCR beta cDNA was captured per two T cells.

J gave up 8 bases and V 4 bases, and 2 bases lay outside the gene matches. The CDR3 runs to 14 residues. The germline V gene encodes CDR1 SEHNR and CDR2 FQNEAQ (reference sequence). Through a sample-barcoded 5' primer and a J-beta primer mix, a second PCR was run for 7 to 11 cycles. TCRdb reanalysed the 5' RACE reads using MiXCR and keeps one entry per CDR3 protein. The table shows approximately 800,000 distinct CDR3 sequences, with 20% to 30% occurring only once. Study-wide results and caveats: Among long-lived donors, naive CD4+ cells were more numerous and diversity higher than in aged donors.

The sample also formed part of further work on T cells of mothers and their children. As that study records: The yield was over 9 million TCR beta CDR3 reads from each mother and approximately 3.1 million from each child.

The sequence was collected from a boy aged 5-17 years in good health. The source material was blood. The V gene is TRBV7-9, the J gene TRBJ1-6; 10 bases agree with TRBD1. The CDR3 coding sequence is TGTGCCAGCAGCTGGACAGGGGGAGATTCACCCCTCCACTTT. Protein: CASSWTGGDSPLHF.